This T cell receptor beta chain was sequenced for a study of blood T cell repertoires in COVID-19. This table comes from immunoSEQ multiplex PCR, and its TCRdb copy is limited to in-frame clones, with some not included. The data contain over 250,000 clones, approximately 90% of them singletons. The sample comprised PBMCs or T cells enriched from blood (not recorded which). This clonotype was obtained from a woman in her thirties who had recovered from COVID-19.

For the CDR3, the DNA is TGCGCCAGCAGCCAAGAGTCTAGCGGTGTCTGGGAGCAGTACTTC. It specifies CASSQESSGVWEQYF. The chain recombines TRBV4-3 with TRBJ2-7, with 7 positions matching TRBD2. CDR1 is LGHNA and CDR2 is YSLEER in the germline V gene. The V segment lost 0 bases and the J segment 7 bases; nucleotides outside the gene matches: 9. The CDR3 contains 15 residues.